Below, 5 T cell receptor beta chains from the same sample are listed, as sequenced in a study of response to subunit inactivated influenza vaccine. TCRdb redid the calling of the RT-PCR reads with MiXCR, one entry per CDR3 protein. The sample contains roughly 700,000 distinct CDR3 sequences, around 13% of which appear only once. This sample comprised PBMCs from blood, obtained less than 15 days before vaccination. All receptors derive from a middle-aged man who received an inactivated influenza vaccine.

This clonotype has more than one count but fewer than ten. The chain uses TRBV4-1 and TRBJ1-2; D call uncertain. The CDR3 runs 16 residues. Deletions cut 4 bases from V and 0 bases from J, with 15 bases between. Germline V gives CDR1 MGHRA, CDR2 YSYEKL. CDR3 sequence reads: CASSLGPDGANYGYTF. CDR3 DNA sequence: TGCGCCAGCAGCCTTGGGCCGGACGGAGCTAACTATGGCTACACCTTC.

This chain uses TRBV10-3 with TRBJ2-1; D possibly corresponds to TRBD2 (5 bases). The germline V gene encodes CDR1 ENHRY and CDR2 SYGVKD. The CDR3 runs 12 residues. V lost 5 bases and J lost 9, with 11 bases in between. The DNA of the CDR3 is TGTGCCATCAGTCCGTCCGAGGGTGAGCAGTTCTTC. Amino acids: CAISPSEGEQFF.

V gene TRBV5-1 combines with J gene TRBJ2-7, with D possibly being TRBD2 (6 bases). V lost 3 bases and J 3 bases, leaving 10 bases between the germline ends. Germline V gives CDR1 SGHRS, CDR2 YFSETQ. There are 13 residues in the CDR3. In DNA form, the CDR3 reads TGCGCCAGCAGCTCGCGGGATTTCTACGAGCAGTACTTC. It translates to CASSSRDFYEQYF.

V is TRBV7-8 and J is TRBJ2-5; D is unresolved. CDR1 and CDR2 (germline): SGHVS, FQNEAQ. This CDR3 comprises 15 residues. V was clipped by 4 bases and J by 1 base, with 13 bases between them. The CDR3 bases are TGTGCCAGCAGCTCAAGCTACGGACCCCAAGAGACCCAGTACTTC. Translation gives CASSSSYGPQETQYF.

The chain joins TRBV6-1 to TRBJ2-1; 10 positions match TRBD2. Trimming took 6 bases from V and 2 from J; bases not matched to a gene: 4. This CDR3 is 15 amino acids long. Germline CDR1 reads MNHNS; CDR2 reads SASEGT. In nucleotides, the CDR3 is TGTGCCAGCAGCACAGCGGGGGGGCCCTACAATGAGCAGTTCTTC. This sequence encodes CASSTAGGPYNEQFF.